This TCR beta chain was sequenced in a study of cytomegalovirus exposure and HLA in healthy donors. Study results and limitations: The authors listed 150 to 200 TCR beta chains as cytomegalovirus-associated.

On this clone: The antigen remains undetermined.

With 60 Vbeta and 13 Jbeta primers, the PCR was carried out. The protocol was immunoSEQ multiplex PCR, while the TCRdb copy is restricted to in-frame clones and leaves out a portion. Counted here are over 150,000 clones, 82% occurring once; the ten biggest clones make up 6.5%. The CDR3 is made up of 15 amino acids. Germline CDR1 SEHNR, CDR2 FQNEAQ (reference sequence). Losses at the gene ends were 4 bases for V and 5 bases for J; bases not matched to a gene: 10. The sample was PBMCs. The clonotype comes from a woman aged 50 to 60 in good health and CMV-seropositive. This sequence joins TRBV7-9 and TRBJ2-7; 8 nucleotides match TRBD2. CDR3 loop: CASSWSSGSFNEQYF. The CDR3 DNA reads TGTGCCAGCAGCTGGTCCAGCGGGAGTTTCAACGAGCAGTACTTC.